The clone carrying this TCR beta chain was picked up one time. This sample is drawn from a study of blood T cell repertoires in COVID-19. Study overall: Material from acute and convalescent COVID-19 was sourced from the United States, Italy and Spain. From T cells, B-cell-depleted T cells, or PBMCs came the material, which was cDNA or gDNA.

Trimming removed 5 bases from V and 0 bases from J; junction bases left unmatched: 4. CDR1 is MNHEY and CDR2 is SMNVEV in the germline V gene (reference sequence). There are 15 residues in the CDR3. In the study's own analysis: Reference gene primer amplification gave estimated nucleated cell counts. Clones were sequenced by immunoSEQ multiplex PCR, and TCRdb holds only the in-frame ones, with some missing. V and J calls and clone size are as listed in that table; D and trimming were resolved from the DNA. The sample lists 100,000 or so clones; about 86% were seen once. The J gene is TRBJ2-4, the V gene TRBV27; TRBD1 agrees at 7 bases. This receptor was identified in a man aged 80 or over with acute or convalescent COVID-19. What was sequenced was peripheral blood. Written as DNA, the CDR3 is TGTGCCAGCAGTCTGACAGGGCTAGCCAAAAACATTCAGTACTTC. Protein sequence: CASSLTGLAKNIQYF.